Sequencing of this T cell receptor (beta chain) was carried out in a study of CD8 T cells in ankylosing spondylitis. Notes on this clonotype: Its antigen is unidentified.

With 4 bases removed from V and 7 bases from J, the gap between germline ends came to 10 bases. This CDR3 is built from 13 residues. Germline V gene sequence: CDR1 MGHDK, CDR2 SYGVNS. Points from the study as a whole: Some motif variants had been reported before (in reactive arthritis synovial fluid and blood). Clones linked to disease, bearing a CD8+ phenotype, were relatively rare in peripheral blood.

TCRdb re-called the 5' RACE reads through MiXCR, storing one row per CDR3 protein. The data hold fewer than 400,000 distinct CDR3 sequences, with roughly 14% observed a single time. V is TRBV25-1 and J is TRBJ2-2, with a weak D call TRBD1 (6 bases). The sequence derives from a male donor with ankylosing spondylitis or in good health (not recorded which). The sample consisted of blood, either unsorted or a sorted T cell fraction (not recorded which). DNA for the CDR3: TGTGCCAGCAGTGGGGGGCCTAGCGGGGAGCTGTTTTTT. It translates to CASSGGPSGELFF.